This TCR beta chain was identified during a study of PD-L1 blockade in urothelial cancer. Across the whole study: Analysis of blood occurred 3 weeks (second dose) and 6 weeks after treatment start.

The germline V gene encodes CDR1 WNHNN and CDR2 SYGVQD (reference sequence). The CDR3 is made up of 16 amino acids. V dropped 6 bases and J dropped 2; count of bases not matched to a gene: 6. Details on this clone: What it binds is not known.

The method was immunoSEQ multiplex PCR; TCRdb's version includes in-frame clones alone and lacks a portion of them. The sample comprises tens of thousands of clones, roughly 90% of which are singletons, and 8.5% to 9.5% rests with the top ten. Broader study findings: Below-median pretreatment blood TCR clonality was a predictor of better survival.

This clonotype was sampled from a man aged 55 to 70 with urothelial cancer. The genes are TRBV10-1 and TRBJ2-3; TRBD2 matches 12 bases. The material was PBMCs, obtained around atezolizumab (anti-PD-L1) treatment. The CDR3 DNA sequence: TGCGCCAGCAGCCGCGGACTAGCGGGGCCCACAGATACGCAGTATTTT. It translates to CASSRGLAGPTDTQYF.